Below, one T cell receptor beta chain is given with its context. The target antigen is unknown. This record comes from a study of T cell responses to AZD1222 COVID-19 vaccine. Libraries were prepared by immunoSEQ multiplex PCR; TCRdb keeps only in-frame clonotypes and omits some of them. The table records over 95,000 clones, approximately 87% of them present only once. General study results and limits: Spike-specific TCR breadth and depth rose after two AZD1222 doses. Dominant at 160-218 and 743-854, vaccine-associated CD4 TCRs also spanned spike. At baseline, just a handful of AZD1222 recipients tested seropositive. Without day 14 samples, only post-peak T cell repertoires were studied.

The receptor's source is an adult in good health. The sample was peripheral blood, taken on day 0 of AZD1222 vaccination.

CDR3 amino acids: CASSPRQANTEAFF. The CDR3 DNA reads as TGTGCCAGCTCACCTAGGCAGGCGAACACTGAAGCTTTCTTT. The chain has TRBV18 and TRBJ1-1, with unresolved D. The V and J ends lost 3 bases and 1 base respectively, with 9 bases between them. The CDR3 totals 14 residues. Germline CDR1 KGHSH, CDR2 LQKENI.